This T cell receptor (beta chain) originates from a study of T cell responses to AZD1222 COVID-19 vaccine. Turning to the study itself: Doses given second, at about 4 or about 12 weeks, were pooled.

TCRdb keeps only in-frame clones here, not all; method: immunoSEQ multiplex PCR. The table records fewer than 150,000 clones, around 87% of them present only once. Study findings and constraints: Spike-specific TCRs gained breadth and depth after people received two AZD1222 doses. At baseline, seropositivity was found in only a handful of AZD1222 recipients. There were repertoire samples only from the period after the peak T cell response.

Concerning this clone itself: Antigen: not known.

This CDR3 comprises 13 residues. Germline V CDR1 and CDR2: SEHNR, FQNEAQ (reference sequence). V dropped 3 bases and J dropped 0 bases, with 6 bases sitting between them. The sample in question was peripheral blood, obtained on day 0 of AZD1222 vaccination. This rearrangement joins TRBV7-9 to TRBJ2-7; D unresolved. The sequence was collected from an adult in good health. CDR3 amino acids: CASSLWPSYEQYF. DNA of the CDR3: TGTGCCAGCAGCTTGTGGCCCTCCTACGAGCAGTACTTC.